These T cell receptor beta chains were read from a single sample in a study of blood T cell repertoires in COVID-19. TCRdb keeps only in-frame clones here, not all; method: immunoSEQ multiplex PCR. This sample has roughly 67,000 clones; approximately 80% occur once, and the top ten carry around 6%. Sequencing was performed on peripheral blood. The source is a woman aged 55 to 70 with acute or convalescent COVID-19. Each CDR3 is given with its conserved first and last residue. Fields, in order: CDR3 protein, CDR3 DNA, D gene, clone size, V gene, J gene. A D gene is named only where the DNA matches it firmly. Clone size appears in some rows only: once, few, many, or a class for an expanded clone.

CDR3aa: CASRDRGRTNEKLFF
CDR3nt: TGTGCCAGCAGGGACAGGGGGCGAACTAATGAAAAACTGTTTTTT
d_gene: TRBD1
abundance: .
v_gene: TRBV19
j_gene: TRBJ1-4

CDR3aa: CASSYSQGRQPQHF
CDR3nt: TGTGCCAGCAGTTACTCACAGGGACGGCAGCCCCAGCATTTT
d_gene: .
abundance: .
v_gene: TRBV6-5
j_gene: TRBJ1-5

CDR3aa: CASSLGVGQSNEKLFF
CDR3nt: TGCGCCAGCAGCTTGGGAGTGGGACAGAGTAATGAAAAACTGTTTTTT
d_gene: TRBD1
abundance: .
v_gene: TRBV5-1
j_gene: TRBJ1-4

CDR3aa: CASSPLPRDYGYTF
CDR3nt: TGTGCCAGCAGCCCACTACCTCGGGACTATGGCTACACCTTC
d_gene: .
abundance: .
v_gene: TRBV3-1/TRBV3-2
j_gene: TRBJ1-2

CDR3aa: CSASDAGVSSYEQYF
CDR3nt: TGCAGTGCTAGTGACGCAGGGGTATCGTCCTACGAGCAGTACTTC
d_gene: .
abundance: .
v_gene: TRBV20-1
j_gene: TRBJ2-7

CDR3aa: CASSLGAGAPGNTIYF
CDR3nt: TGTGCCAGCAGCTTAGGGGCAGGGGCCCCTGGAAACACCATATATTTT
d_gene: .
abundance: .
v_gene: TRBV7-8
j_gene: TRBJ1-3

CDR3aa: CASSIWSAVDTQYF
CDR3nt: TGTGCCAGTAGTATATGGAGCGCTGTCGATACGCAGTATTTT
d_gene: .
abundance: .
v_gene: TRBV19
j_gene: TRBJ2-3

CDR3aa: CASSPGLAGQRGTQYF
CDR3nt: TGTGCCAGCAGCCCGGGACTAGCGGGGCAACGGGGTACGCAGTATTTT
d_gene: TRBD2
abundance: .
v_gene: TRBV5-4
j_gene: TRBJ2-3

CDR3aa: CASSQTGGAATDTQYF
CDR3nt: TGTGCCAGCAGTCAAACCGGGGGGGCTGCCACAGATACGCAGTATTTT
d_gene: TRBD2
abundance: once
v_gene: TRBV7-6
j_gene: TRBJ2-3

CDR3aa: CSASIHRALETQYF
CDR3nt: TGCAGTGCTAGTATACACAGGGCGTTGGAGACCCAGTACTTC
d_gene: .
abundance: .
v_gene: TRBV20-1
j_gene: TRBJ2-5

CDR3aa: CASSLRQGGTEAFF
CDR3nt: TGCGCCAGCAGCTTGCGGCAGGGGGGCACTGAAGCTTTCTTT
d_gene: TRBD1
abundance: .
v_gene: TRBV5-1
j_gene: TRBJ1-1

CDR3aa: CASSSSVLAGETQYF
CDR3nt: TGCGCCAGCAGCTCCTCGGTTCTAGCGGGAGAGACCCAGTACTTC
d_gene: TRBD2
abundance: .
v_gene: TRBV4-1
j_gene: TRBJ2-5

CDR3aa: CASKPTGSSYEQYF
CDR3nt: TGTGCCAGCAAACCGACAGGGAGCTCCTACGAGCAGTACTTC
d_gene: TRBD1
abundance: .
v_gene: TRBV6-5
j_gene: TRBJ2-7

CDR3aa: CASSLVLAIDTQYF
CDR3nt: TGTGCCAGCAGCTTGGTTTTGGCAATAGATACGCAGTATTTT
d_gene: .
abundance: .
v_gene: TRBV7-9
j_gene: TRBJ2-3

CDR3aa: CASLPKGRAGAKNIQYF
CDR3nt: TGTGCCAGCCTCCCAAAGGGGCGAGCAGGGGCCAAAAACATTCAGTACTTC
d_gene: .
abundance: .
v_gene: TRBV21-1
j_gene: TRBJ2-4

CDR3aa: CASSEYVEMNTEAFF
CDR3nt: TGCGCCAGCAGTGAGTACGTGGAGATGAACACTGAAGCTTTCTTT
d_gene: .
abundance: .
v_gene: TRBV10-1
j_gene: TRBJ1-1

CDR3aa: CASSALGQGSNSPLHF
CDR3nt: TGTGCCAGCAGTGCCTTGGGACAGGGAAGCAATTCACCCCTCCACTTT
d_gene: TRBD1
abundance: .
v_gene: TRBV6-6
j_gene: TRBJ1-6

CDR3aa: CASSVPPGTEAFF
CDR3nt: TGTGCCAGCAGCGTACCGCCCGGGACAGAAGCTTTCTTT
d_gene: .
abundance: few
v_gene: TRBV3-1/TRBV3-2
j_gene: TRBJ1-1

CDR3aa: CASSSGEPYEQYF
CDR3nt: TGTGCCAGCAGTTCGGGGGAACCCTACGAGCAGTACTTC
d_gene: .
abundance: .
v_gene: TRBV12-3/TRBV12-4
j_gene: TRBJ2-7

CDR3aa: CASSGRTGAMNTEAFF
CDR3nt: TGTGCCAGCAGTGGACGGACAGGGGCAATGAACACTGAAGCTTTCTTT
d_gene: TRBD1
abundance: .
v_gene: TRBV6-1
j_gene: TRBJ1-1

CDR3aa: CASSSDIYNSPLHF
CDR3nt: TGTGCCAGCAGCTCCGACATTTATAATTCACCCCTCCACTTT
d_gene: .
abundance: .
v_gene: TRBV7-9
j_gene: TRBJ1-6

CDR3aa: CASSRTGANEKLFF
CDR3nt: TGTGCCAGCAGCCGTACGGGGGCTAATGAAAAACTGTTTTTT
d_gene: .
abundance: .
v_gene: TRBV27
j_gene: TRBJ1-4

CDR3aa: CASSQDSLPGAFDEQYF
CDR3nt: TGCGCCAGCAGCCAAGATTCCCTCCCTGGGGCTTTCGACGAGCAGTACTTC
d_gene: .
abundance: few
v_gene: TRBV4-1
j_gene: TRBJ2-7

CDR3aa: CASSQNYRDRTYEQYF
CDR3nt: TGCGCCAGCAGTCAAAATTACCGGGACAGGACCTACGAGCAGTACTTC
d_gene: TRBD1
abundance: .
v_gene: TRBV23-1
j_gene: TRBJ2-7

CDR3aa: CASRLGVTGELFF
CDR3nt: TGTGCCAGCCGGCTCGGGGTCACTGGGGAGCTGTTTTTT
d_gene: .
abundance: .
v_gene: TRBV7-3
j_gene: TRBJ2-2

CDR3aa: CASSQEPGVAGGLGTGELFF
CDR3nt: TGCGCCAGCAGCCAAGAGCCCGGGGTAGCGGGGGGGCTGGGCACCGGGGAGCTGTTTTTT
d_gene: TRBD2
abundance: .
v_gene: TRBV4-1
j_gene: TRBJ2-2

CDR3aa: CASARTVEAFF
CDR3nt: TGTGCCAGCGCAAGGACAGTCGAAGCTTTCTTT
d_gene: .
abundance: .
v_gene: TRBV19
j_gene: TRBJ1-1

CDR3aa: CASRPGTVNEKLFF
CDR3nt: TGTGCCAGCAGACCAGGGACAGTTAATGAAAAACTGTTTTTT
d_gene: TRBD1
abundance: .
v_gene: TRBV6-5
j_gene: TRBJ1-4

CDR3aa: CASSLLAGGTDTQYF
CDR3nt: TGTGCCAGCAGCTTGCTAGCGGGGGGCACAGATACGCAGTATTTT
d_gene: TRBD2
abundance: .
v_gene: TRBV5-4
j_gene: TRBJ2-3

CDR3aa: CASSLTGVTSGANVLTF
CDR3nt: TGTGCCAGCAGCTTAACAGGGGTGACCTCTGGGGCCAACGTCCTGACTTTC
d_gene: TRBD1
abundance: .
v_gene: TRBV7-2
j_gene: TRBJ2-6

CDR3aa: CASSLEPGVAFF
CDR3nt: TGTGCCAGCAGCTTAGAGCCAGGGGTCGCTTTCTTT
d_gene: .
abundance: .
v_gene: TRBV11-2
j_gene: TRBJ1-1